The sequence of this T cell receptor (beta chain) was determined in a study of T cells in Graves' hyperthyroidism and ophthalmopathy. Amplification targeted TCR beta CDR3 regions from RNA transcripts. HTBI primers were employed in a first-round RT-PCR of the TCR CDR3. TCRdb recomputed calls from the multiplex PCR reads with MiXCR, one row per CDR3 protein. The sample lists about 700,000 distinct CDR3 sequences, 13% to 15% occurring once. Trimming took 5 bases from V and 1 from J, leaving 20 bases between them. Per germline, CDR1 SGHTA and CDR2 FQGNSA. The CDR3 is made up of 17 amino acids. Newly diagnosed hyperthyroidism patients aged 18 to 65 years had disease lasting under 2 months. Fresh peripheral blood, around 9.3 ml, was the source of the PBMCs. This clonotype appeared many times.

The specimen sequenced was blood. The TCR comes from a woman between 18 and 30 years old with Graves' hyperthyroidism. This sequence joins TRBV7-2 and TRBJ1-1, with D perhaps TRBD1 (5 bases). The CDR3 sequence is CASSPTRPLGANTEAFF. The CDR3 DNA reads TGTGCCAGCAGCCCGACAAGACCCTTAGGGGCGAACACTGAAGCTTTCTTT.